The source of this T cell receptor beta chain is a study of cytomegalovirus exposure and HLA in healthy donors. As for this clone: Its antigen remains unidentified.

Study-wide points: The analysis excluded some indistinguishable V segments, including TRBV6-2 and TRBV6-3. Clonal expansion, a later analysis showed, was greater in HLA-associated TCR beta chains than in equally common others.

This CDR3 is built from 14 residues. Germline-derived CDR1 and CDR2 are SGHVS and FNYEAQ. V lost 1 base to trimming and J lost 3 bases, with 9 bases between them. Donors likely had unrecorded immune exposures despite being nominally healthy when sampled. Researchers ran the PCR with 60 Vbeta and 13 Jbeta primers. Here immunoSEQ multiplex PCR was the method, and the copy in TCRdb shows in-frame clones only, minus some. The top ten hold roughly 3.2% of the sample, which has 150,000 to 200,000 clones, 81% seen once. The receptor was isolated from a man in his forties in good health and CMV-seropositive. Sequenced material: PBMCs. The gene calls are TRBV7-6 and TRBJ1-1; D call uncertain. The CDR3 region has the DNA TGTGCCAGCAGCTTAGGTAGCAGCGACACTGAAGCTTTCTTT. The encoded protein is CASSLGSSDTEAFF.